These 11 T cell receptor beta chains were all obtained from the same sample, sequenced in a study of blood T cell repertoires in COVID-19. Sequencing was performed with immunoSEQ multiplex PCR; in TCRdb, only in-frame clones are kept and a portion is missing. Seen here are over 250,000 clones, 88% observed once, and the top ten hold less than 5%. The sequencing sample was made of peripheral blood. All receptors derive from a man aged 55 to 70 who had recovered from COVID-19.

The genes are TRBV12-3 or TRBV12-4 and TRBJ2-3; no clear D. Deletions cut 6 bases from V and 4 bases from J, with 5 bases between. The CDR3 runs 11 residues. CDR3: CASRASDTQYF. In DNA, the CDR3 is TGTGCCAGCAGGGCTTCAGATACGCAGTATTTT.

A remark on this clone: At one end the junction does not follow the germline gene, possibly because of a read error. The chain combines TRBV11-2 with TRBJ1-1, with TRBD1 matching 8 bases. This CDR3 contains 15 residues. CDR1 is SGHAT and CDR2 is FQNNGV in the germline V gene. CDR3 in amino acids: CASRLEARGRTEAFF. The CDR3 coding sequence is TGTGCCAGCAGATTAGAAGCCAGGGGGCGAACTGAAGCTTTCTTT.

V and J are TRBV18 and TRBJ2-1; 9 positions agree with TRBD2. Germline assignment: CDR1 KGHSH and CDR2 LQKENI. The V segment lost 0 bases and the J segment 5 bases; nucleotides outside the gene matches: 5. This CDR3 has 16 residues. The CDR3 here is CASSPPQRGANNEQFF. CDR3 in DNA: TGTGCCAGCTCACCACCGCAGCGGGGGGCGAACAATGAGCAGTTCTTC.

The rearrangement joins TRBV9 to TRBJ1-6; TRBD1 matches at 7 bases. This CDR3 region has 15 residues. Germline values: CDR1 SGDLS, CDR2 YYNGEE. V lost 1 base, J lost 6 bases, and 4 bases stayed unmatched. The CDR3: CASSVSGQTNSPLHF. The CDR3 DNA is TGTGCCAGCAGCGTATCGGGACAGACTAATTCACCCCTCCACTTT.

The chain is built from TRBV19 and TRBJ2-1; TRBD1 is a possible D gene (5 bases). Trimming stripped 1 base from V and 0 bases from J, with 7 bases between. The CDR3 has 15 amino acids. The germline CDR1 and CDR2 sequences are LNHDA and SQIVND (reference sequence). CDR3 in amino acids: CASSIAGNSYNEQFF. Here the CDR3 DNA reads TGTGCCAGTAGTATAGCAGGGAACTCCTACAATGAGCAGTTCTTC.

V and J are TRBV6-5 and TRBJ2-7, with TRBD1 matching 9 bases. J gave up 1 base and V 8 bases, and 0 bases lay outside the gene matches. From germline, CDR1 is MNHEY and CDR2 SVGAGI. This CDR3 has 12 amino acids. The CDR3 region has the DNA TGTGCCAGCGGACAGGGGTCCTACGAGCAGTACTTC. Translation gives CASGQGSYEQYF.

The CDR3 protein is CARSIRTSGVYEQYF. CDR3 bases: TGTGCCAGAAGCATCAGGACTAGCGGGGTATACGAGCAGTACTTC. The V call is TRBV5-3, the J call TRBJ2-7; TRBD2 matches 12 bases. TRBV5-3 is noted as an ORF with a role that remains uncertain. The CDR3 is made up of 15 amino acids. Trimming at V came to 4 bases and at J to 4 bases, leaving 6 bases not matched to a gene.

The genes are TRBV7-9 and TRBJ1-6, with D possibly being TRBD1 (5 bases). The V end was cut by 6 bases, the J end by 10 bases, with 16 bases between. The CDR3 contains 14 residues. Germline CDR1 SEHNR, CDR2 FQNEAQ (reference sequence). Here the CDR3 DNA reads TGTGCCAGCAGTTTCGTCGGGGGAGGGTCACCCCTCCACTTT. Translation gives CASSFVGGGSPLHF.

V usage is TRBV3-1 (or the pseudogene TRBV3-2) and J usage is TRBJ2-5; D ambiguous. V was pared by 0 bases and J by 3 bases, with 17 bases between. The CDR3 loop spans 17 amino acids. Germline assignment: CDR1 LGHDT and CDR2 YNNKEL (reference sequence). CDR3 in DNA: TGTGCCAGCAGCCAAGATCAGGCAGACCAGCTTAAAGAGACCCAGTACTTC. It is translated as CASSQDQADQLKETQYF.

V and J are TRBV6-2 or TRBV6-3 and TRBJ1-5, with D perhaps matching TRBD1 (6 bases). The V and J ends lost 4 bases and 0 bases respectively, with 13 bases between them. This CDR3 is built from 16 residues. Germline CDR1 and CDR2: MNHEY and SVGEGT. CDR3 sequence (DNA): TGTGCCAGCAGTTTCGCACAGGGAAATAGCAATCAGCCCCAGCATTTT. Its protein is CASSFAQGNSNQPQHF.

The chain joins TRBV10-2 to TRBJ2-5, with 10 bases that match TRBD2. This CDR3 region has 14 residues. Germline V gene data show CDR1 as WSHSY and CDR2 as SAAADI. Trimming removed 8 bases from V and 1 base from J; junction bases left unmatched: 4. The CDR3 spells CASSAGGPQETQYF. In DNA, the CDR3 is TGCGCCAGCTCAGCGGGGGGGCCCCAAGAGACCCAGTACTTC.